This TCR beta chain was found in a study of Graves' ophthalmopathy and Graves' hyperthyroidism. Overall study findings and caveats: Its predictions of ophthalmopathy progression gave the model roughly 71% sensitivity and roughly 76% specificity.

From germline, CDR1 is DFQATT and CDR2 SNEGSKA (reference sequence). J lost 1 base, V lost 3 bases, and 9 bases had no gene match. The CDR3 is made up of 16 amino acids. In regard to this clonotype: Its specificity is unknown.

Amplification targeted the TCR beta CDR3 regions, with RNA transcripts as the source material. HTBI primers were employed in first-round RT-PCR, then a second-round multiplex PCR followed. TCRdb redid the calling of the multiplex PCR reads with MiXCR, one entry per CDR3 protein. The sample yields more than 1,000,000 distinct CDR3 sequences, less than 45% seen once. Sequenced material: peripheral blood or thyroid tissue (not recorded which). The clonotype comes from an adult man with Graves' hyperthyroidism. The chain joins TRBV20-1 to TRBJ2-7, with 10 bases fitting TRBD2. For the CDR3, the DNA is TGCAGTGCTAGCCCGCCTAGCGGGAGTGTTTCCTACGAGCAGTACTTC. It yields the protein CSASPPSGSVSYEQYF.